These 10 T cell receptor beta chains were all obtained from the same sample, sequenced in a study of CD8+ T cells in alopecia areata. Treatment here: oral pan-JAK inhibitor, 5-10 mg twice daily. Investigators isolated RNA and reverse transcribed it into cDNA to act as the sequencing template. Libraries were prepared by immunoSEQ multiplex PCR; TCRdb keeps only in-frame clonotypes and omits some of them. The data contain about 280,000 clones, 58% of them singletons. The sample was CD4+ T cells sorted from blood, taken at week 24, from a patient treated with tofacitinib. The receptors come from a human donor with alopecia areata.

The CDR3 nucleotides read TGTGCCAGCAGTCTACGAAGAAGGAGCGGGCCCTACGAGCAGTACTTC. It specifies CASSLRRRSGPYEQYF. V is TRBV6-6 and J is TRBJ2-7, with a possible D match to TRBD2 (6 bases). The V gene lost 5 bases and the J gene lost 2 bases, with 19 bases spanning the gap. Germline CDR1 and CDR2: MNHNY and SVGAGI (reference sequence). CDR3 length: 16 residues.

The chain recombines TRBV18 with TRBJ1-1; D not resolved. The V gene's germline CDR1 is KGHSH and CDR2 LQKENI. V was pared by 6 bases and J by 6 bases, with 11 bases between. This CDR3 region has 12 residues. The CDR3, as DNA: TGTGCCAGCTCGGCAGTGGGCGCTGAAGCTTTCTTT. Amino acids: CASSAVGAEAFF. Complete variable domain (other parts from reference TRBV18 and TRBJ1-1): NAGVMQNPRHLVRRRGQEARLRCSPMKGHSHVYWYRQLPEEGLKFMVYLQKENIIDESGMPKERFSAEFPKEGPSILRIQQVVRGDSAAYFCASSAVGAEAFFGQGTRLTVV.

This clone was counted a few times. The chain employs TRBV29-1 and TRBJ1-5; D is unresolved. Germline V gene lookup returns CDR1 SQVTM and CDR2 ANQGSEA. The CDR3 totals 9 residues. This chain's CDR3 is CSADLAQHF. The CDR3 DNA reads TGCAGTGCTGATCTTGCCCAGCATTTT.

This clone was observed a few times. The V gene is TRBV25-1, the J gene TRBJ1-6; no firm D call. CDR1 is MGHDK, CDR2 SYGVNS, per germline. V shed 5 bases and J shed 6 bases, with 8 bases lying between them. The CDR3 sequence is 13 residues long. As DNA, the CDR3 is TGTGCCAGCAGTCTAAACTTTAATTCACCCCTCCACTTT. Translating gives CASSLNFNSPLHF.

J is TRBJ1-2 and V is TRBV30, with a tentative D call TRBD1 (6 bases). V was clipped by 7 bases and J by 4 bases, with 13 bases between them. Germline CDR1 reads GTSNPN; CDR2 reads SVGIG (reference sequence). This CDR3 has 12 amino acids. CDR3 residues: CAYHRVGYGYTF. CDR3 coding DNA: TGTGCCTACCACAGGGTGGGCTATGGCTACACCTTC. The full variable domain, its missing parts supplied by reference TRBV30 and TRBJ1-2, is SQTIHQWPATLVQPVGSPLSLECTVEGTSNPNLYWYRQAAGRGLQLLFYSVGIGQISSEVPQNLSASRPQDRQFILSSKKLLLSDSGFYLCAYHRVGYGYTFGSGTRLTVV.

This clone was observed a single time. J is TRBJ1-1 and V is TRBV4-1; 8 bases line up with TRBD1. Losses at the gene ends were 4 bases for V and 5 bases for J; bases not matched to a gene: 18. Germline V gene lookup returns CDR1 MGHRA and CDR2 YSYEKL. This CDR3 has 18 residues. The CDR3 DNA reads TGCGCCAGCAGCCCCATAGGGACAGGATTTGTTAGTGAAACTGAAGCTTTCTTT. The encoded protein is CASSPIGTGFVSETEAFF.

This clone was recorded only once. The chain joins TRBV7-2 to TRBJ2-5; D unclear. The V and J ends lost 5 bases and 1 base respectively, with 8 bases between them. This CDR3 contains 13 residues. Per the germline V gene, CDR1 is SGHTA and CDR2 is FQGNSA. DNA for the CDR3: TGTGCCAGCAGCCCCGTAGTCCAAGAGACCCAGTACTTC. Its protein product is CASSPVVQETQYF.

Notes on this clone: Other DNA sequences within the sample encode an identical CDR3. The chain uses TRBV29-1 and TRBJ2-3, with TRBD2 matching 7 bases. The V segment lost 3 bases and the J segment 3 bases; nucleotides outside the gene matches: 3. Germline loops: CDR1 SQVTM, CDR2 ANQGSEA. The CDR3 consists of 13 residues. This chain's CDR3 is CSVDGGGTDTQYF. The CDR3 coding sequence is TGCAGCGTTGACGGCGGGGGAACAGATACGCAGTATTTT.

The CDR3 spells CASSQAPNREGGYTF. CDR3 sequence (DNA): TGCGCCAGCAGCCAAGCCCCTAACAGGGAGGGGGGCTACACCTTC. This sequence joins TRBV4-1 and TRBJ1-2; possibly TRBD1 for D (6 bases). CDR3 length equals 15 residues. V was pared by 1 base and J by 8 bases, with 17 bases between. Germline CDR1 and CDR2: MGHRA and YSYEKL.

The CDR3 spells CASSNSVYQETQYF. CDR3 DNA: TGTGCCAGCAGCAACTCAGTGTACCAAGAGACCCAGTACTTC. V gene TRBV5-6 combines with J gene TRBJ2-5; D call uncertain. Per germline, CDR1 SGHDT and CDR2 YYEEEE. The V gene lost 4 bases and the J gene lost 0 bases, with 10 bases spanning the gap. The CDR3 has 14 amino acids.